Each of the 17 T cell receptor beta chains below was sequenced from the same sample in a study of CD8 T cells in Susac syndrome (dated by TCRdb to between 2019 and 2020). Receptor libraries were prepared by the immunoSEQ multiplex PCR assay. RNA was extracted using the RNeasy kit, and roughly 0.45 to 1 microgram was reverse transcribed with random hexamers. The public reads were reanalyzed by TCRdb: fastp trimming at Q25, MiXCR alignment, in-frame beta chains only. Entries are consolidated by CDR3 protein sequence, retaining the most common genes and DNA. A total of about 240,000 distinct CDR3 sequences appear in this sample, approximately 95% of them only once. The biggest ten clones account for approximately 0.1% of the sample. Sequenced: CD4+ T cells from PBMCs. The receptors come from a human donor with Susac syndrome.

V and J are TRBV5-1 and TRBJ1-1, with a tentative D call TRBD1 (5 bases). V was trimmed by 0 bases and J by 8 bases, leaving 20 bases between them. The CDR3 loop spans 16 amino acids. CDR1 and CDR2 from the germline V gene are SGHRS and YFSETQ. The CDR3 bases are TGCGCCAGCAGCTTGGAATATGGTGGCGGGGGAAGGGAAGCTTTCTTT. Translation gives CASSLEYGGGGREAFF.

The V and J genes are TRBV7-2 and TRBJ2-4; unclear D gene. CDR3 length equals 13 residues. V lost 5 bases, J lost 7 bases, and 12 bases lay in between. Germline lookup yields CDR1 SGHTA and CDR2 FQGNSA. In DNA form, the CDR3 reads TGTGCCAGCAGCAGGGCTCCGGGTAACATTCAGTACTTC. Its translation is CASSRAPGNIQYF.

The CDR3 region is CATHDRVFGYTF. In nucleotides, the CDR3 is TGTGCCACCCACGACAGGGTCTTTGGCTACACCTTC. The chain has TRBV28 and TRBJ1-2, with 7 bases that match TRBD1. Germline V gene lookup returns CDR1 MDHEN and CDR2 SYDVKM. The V and J ends lost 10 bases and 7 bases, in that order; junction bases with no gene match: 9. CDR3 length: 12 amino acids.

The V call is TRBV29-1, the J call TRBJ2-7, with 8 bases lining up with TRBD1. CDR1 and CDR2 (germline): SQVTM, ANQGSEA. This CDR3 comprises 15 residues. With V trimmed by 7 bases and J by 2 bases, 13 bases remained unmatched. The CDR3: CSALDRDRKTYEQYF. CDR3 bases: TGCAGCGCACTAGACCGGGACAGGAAAACCTACGAGCAGTACTTC.

The CDR3 is CASSQVGQYSYEQYF. The CDR3 DNA sequence: TGCGCCAGCAGCCAAGTAGGTCAGTACTCCTACGAGCAGTACTTC. The genes are TRBV4-1 and TRBJ2-7, with D uncertain. CDR3 length equals 15 residues. Germline assignment: CDR1 MGHRA and CDR2 YSYEKL. V was clipped by 1 base and J by 0 bases, with 10 bases between them.

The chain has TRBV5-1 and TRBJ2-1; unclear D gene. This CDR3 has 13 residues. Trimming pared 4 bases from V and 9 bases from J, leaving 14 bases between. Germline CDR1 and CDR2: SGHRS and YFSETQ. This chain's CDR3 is CASSPSLDTEQFF. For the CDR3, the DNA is TGCGCCAGCAGCCCGTCCTTAGACACTGAGCAGTTCTTC. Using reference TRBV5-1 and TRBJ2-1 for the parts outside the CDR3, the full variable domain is KAGVTQTPRYLIKTRGQQVTLSCSPISGHRSVSWYQQTPGQGLQFLFEYFSETQRNKGNFPGRFSGRQFSNSRSEMNVSTLELGDSALYLCASSPSLDTEQFFGPGTRLTVL.

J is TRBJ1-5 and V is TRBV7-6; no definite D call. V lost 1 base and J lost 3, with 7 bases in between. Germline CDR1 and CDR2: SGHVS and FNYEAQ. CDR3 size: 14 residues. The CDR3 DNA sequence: TGTGCCAGCAGCTTAGACAGCTACAATCAGCCCCAGCATTTT. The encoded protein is CASSLDSYNQPQHF. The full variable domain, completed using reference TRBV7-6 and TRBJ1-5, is GAGVSQSPRYKVTKRGQDVALRCDPISGHVSLYWYRQALGQGPEFLTYFNYEAQQDKSGLPNDRFSAERPEGSISTLTIQRTEQRDSAMYRCASSLDSYNQPQHFGDGTRLSIL.

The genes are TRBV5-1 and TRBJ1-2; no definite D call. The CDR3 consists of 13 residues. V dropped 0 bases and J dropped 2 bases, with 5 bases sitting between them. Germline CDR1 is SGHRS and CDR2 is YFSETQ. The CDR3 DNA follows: TGCGCCAGCAGCTTGGCGGAAAACTATGGCTACACCTTC. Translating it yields CASSLAENYGYTF.

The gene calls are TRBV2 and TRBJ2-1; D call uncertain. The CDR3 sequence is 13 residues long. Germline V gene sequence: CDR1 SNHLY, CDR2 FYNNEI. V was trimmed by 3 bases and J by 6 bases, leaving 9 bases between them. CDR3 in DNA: TGTGCCAGCAGTGATTTGGGAACCAATGAGCAGTTCTTC. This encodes CASSDLGTNEQFF.

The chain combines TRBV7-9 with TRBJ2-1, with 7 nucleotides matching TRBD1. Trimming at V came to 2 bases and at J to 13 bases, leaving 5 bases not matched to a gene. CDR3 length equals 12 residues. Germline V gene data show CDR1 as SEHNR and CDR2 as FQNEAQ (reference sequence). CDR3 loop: CASSLNRGLQFF. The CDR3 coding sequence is TGTGCCAGCAGCTTAAACAGGGGTCTCCAGTTCTTC.

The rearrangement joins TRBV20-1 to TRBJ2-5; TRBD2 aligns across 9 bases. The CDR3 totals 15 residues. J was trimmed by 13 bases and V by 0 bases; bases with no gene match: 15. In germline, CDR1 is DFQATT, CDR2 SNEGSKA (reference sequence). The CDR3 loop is CSARDPAGGPKAGYF. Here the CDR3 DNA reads TGCAGTGCTAGAGACCCAGCGGGGGGCCCCAAGGCCGGGTACTTC.

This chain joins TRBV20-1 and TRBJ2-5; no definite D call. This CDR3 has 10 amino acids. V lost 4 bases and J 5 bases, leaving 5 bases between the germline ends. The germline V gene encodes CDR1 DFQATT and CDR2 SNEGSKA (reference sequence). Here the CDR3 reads CSAKGETQYF. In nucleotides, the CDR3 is TGCAGTGCTAAGGGCGAGACCCAGTACTTC.

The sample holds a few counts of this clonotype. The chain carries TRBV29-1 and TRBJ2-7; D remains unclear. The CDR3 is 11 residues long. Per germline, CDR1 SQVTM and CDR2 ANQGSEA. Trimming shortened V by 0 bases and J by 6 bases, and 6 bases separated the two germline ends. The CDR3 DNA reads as TGCAGCGTTGAAGATCCTGGCGAGCAGTACTTC. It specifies CSVEDPGEQYF.

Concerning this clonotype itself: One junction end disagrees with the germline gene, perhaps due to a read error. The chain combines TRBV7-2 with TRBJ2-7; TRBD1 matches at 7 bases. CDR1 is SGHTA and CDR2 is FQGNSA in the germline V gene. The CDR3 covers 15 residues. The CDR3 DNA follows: TGTGCCAGCAGCTCCCAGACAGGGCTGTCCTTCGAGCAGTACTTC. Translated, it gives CASSSQTGLSFEQYF.

The chain's CDR3 is CASSHSWGSSGANVLTF. The DNA of the CDR3 is TGTGCCAGCAGCCATTCATGGGGTAGCTCTGGGGCCAACGTCCTGACTTTC. The chain employs TRBV9 and TRBJ2-6; the D is unclear. The CDR3 contains 17 residues. Per the germline V gene, CDR1 is SGDLS and CDR2 is YYNGEE. V lost 4 bases and J lost 0, with 14 bases in between.

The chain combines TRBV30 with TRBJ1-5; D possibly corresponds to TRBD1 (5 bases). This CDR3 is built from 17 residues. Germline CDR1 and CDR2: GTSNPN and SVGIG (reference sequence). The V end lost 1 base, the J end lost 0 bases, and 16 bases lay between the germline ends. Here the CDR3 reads CAWSGFEQAYSNQPQHF. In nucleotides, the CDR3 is TGTGCCTGGAGTGGATTTGAACAGGCCTATAGCAATCAGCCCCAGCATTTT.

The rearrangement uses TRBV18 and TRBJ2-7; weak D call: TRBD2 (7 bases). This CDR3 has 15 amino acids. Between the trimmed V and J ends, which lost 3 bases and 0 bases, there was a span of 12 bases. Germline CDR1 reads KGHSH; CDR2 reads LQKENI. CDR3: CASSPSGTSSYEQYF. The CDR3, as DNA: TGTGCCAGCTCACCGAGCGGGACATCCTCCTACGAGCAGTACTTC.